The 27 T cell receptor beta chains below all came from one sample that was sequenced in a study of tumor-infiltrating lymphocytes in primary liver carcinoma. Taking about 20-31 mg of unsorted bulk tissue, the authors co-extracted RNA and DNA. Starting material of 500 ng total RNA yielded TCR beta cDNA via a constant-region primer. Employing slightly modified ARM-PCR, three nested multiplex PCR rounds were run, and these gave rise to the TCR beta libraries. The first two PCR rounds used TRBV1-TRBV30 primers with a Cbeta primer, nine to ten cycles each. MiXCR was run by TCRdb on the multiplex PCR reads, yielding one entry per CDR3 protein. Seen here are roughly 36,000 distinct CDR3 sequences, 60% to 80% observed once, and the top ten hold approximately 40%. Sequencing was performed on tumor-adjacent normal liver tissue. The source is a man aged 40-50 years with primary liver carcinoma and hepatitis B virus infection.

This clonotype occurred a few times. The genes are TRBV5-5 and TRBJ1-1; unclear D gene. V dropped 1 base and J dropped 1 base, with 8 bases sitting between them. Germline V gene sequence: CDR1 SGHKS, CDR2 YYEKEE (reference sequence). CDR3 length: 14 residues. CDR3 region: CASSLTLRNTEAFF. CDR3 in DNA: TGTGCCAGCAGCTTGACTCTGAGGAACACTGAAGCTTTCTTT. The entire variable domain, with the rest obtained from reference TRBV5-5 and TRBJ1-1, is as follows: DAGVTQSPTHLIKTRGQQVTLRCSPISGHKSVSWYQQVLGQGPQFIFQYYEKEERGRGNFPDRFSARQFPNYSSELNVNALLLGDSALYLCASSLTLRNTEAFFGQGTRLTVV.

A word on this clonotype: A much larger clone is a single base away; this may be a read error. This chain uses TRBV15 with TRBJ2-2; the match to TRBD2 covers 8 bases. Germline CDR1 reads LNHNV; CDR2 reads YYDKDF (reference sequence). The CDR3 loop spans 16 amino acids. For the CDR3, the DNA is TGTGCCACCAGCAGAGAGGTAGCGGGACTTACCGGGGAGCAGTTTTTT. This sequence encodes CATSREVAGLTGEQFF.

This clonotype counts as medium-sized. The CDR3 DNA is TGCAGCGTTGAGGGACGGCATGGGGGGACCCAGTACTTC. Its translation: CSVEGRHGGTQYF. This sequence joins TRBV29-1 and TRBJ2-5; D could derive from TRBD1 or TRBD2 (5 bases each). The CDR3 is 13 residues long. The germline gives CDR1 SQVTM, CDR2 ANQGSEA. The V end was cut by 3 bases, the J end by 7 bases, with 15 bases between.

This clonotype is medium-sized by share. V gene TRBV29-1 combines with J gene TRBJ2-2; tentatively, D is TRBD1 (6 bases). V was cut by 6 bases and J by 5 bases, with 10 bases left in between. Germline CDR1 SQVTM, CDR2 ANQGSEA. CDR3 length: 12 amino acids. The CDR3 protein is CSVGRGTGELFF. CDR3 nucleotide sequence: TGCAGCGTCGGAAGGGGGACCGGGGAGCTGTTTTTT.

CDR3 in DNA: TGTGCCGGCGAGCCCAGCGCAGATACGCAGTATTTT. Its translation is CAGEPSADTQYF. This chain connects TRBV6-1 to TRBJ2-3, with D unclear. The CDR3 runs 12 residues. The germline V gene encodes CDR1 MNHNS and CDR2 SASEGT. V lost 11 bases to trimming and J lost 4 bases, with 13 bases between them.

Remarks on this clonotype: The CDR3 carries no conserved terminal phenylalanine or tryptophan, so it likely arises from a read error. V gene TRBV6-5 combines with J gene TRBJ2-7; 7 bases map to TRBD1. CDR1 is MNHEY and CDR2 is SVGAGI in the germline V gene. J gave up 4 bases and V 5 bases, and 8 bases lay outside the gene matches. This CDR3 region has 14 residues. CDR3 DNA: TGTGCCAGCAGTCCCGGGACAGAGAGGTACGAGCAGTACCTC. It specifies CASSPGTERYEQYL.

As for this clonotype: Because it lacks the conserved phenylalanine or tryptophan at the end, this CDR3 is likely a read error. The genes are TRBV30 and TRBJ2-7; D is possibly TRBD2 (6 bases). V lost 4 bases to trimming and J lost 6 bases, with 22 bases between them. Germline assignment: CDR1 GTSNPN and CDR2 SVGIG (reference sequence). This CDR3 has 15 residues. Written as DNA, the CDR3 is TGTGCCTGGAAGCCTCTCCGGAGGGAGGCATGCGAGCAGTACCTC. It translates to CAWKPLRREACEQYL.

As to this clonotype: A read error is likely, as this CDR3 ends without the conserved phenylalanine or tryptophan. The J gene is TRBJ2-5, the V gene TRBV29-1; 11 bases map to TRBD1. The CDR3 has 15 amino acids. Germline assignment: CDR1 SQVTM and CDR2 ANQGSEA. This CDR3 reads CRIEADRGRAETQYS. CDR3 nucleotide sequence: TGCAGGATTGAAGCGGACAGGGGGCGAGCAGAGACCCAGTACTCC.

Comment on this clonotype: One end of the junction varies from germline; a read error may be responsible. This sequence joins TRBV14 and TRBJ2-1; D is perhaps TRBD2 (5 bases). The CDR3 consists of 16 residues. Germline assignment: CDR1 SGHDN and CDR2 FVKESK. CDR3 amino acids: CASSAVARWINNELFF. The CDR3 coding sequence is TGTGCCAGCAGTGCCGTAGCGCGATGGATAAACAATGAGCTGTTCTTC.

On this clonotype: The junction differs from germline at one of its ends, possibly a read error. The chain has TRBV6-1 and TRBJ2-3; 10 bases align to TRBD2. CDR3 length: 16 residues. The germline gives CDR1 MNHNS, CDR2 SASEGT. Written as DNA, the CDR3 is TGTGCCAGCAATGAAGCGGGAGGGGGTAGCACAGATACGCATTATTTT. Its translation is CASNEAGGGSTDTHYF.

This chain's CDR3 is CAINESAAPRYEQYV. The CDR3 DNA is TGTGCCATCAATGAGTCGGCAGCGCCCAGGTACGAGCAGTACGTC. The rearrangement uses TRBV10-3 and TRBJ2-7; D not certain. Germline V gene data show CDR1 as ENHRY and CDR2 as SYGVKD. The CDR3 consists of 15 residues.

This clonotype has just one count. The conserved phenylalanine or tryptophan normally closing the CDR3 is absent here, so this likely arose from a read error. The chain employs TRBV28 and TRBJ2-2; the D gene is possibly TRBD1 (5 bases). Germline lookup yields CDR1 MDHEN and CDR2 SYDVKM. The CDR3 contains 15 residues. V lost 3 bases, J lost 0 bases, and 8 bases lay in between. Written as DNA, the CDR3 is TGTGCCAGCAGTTTCAACAGGTCGAACACCGGGGAGCTGTTTTTA. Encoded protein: CASSFNRSNTGELFL.

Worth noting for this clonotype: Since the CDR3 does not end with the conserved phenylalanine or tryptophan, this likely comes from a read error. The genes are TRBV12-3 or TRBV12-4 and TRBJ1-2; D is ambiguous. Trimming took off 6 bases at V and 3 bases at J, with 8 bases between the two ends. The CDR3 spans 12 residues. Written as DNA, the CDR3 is TGTGCCAGCAGCCCGGATTACTATGGCTACACCCTC. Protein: CASSPDYYGYTL.

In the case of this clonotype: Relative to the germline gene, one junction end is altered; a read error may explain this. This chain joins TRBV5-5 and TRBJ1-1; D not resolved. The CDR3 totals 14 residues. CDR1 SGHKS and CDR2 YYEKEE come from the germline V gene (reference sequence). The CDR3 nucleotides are TGTGCCAGCAGCTTGGCCCTGAGAAACACTGAAACTTTCTTT. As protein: CASSLALRNTETFF.

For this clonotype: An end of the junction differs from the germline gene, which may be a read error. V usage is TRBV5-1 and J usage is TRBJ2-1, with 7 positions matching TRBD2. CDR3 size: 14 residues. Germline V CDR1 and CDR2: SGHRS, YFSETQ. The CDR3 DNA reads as TGCGCCAGCAGCTTTAGCGGGCGGTACAATGAGCGGTTCTTC. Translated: CASSFSGRYNERFF.

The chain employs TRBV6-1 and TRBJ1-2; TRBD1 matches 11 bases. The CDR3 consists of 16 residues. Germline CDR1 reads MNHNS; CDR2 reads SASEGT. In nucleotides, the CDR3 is TGTACCACCAGTCCCCGGACAGGGGGCAATTCCTATGGCTACACCTTC. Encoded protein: CTTSPRTGGNSYGYTF.

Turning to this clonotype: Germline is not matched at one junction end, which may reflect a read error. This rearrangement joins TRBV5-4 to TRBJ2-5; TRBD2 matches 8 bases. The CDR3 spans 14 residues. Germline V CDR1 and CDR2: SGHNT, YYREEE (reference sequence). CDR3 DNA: TGTGCCAGCAGCGCGGCGGGGGGTCAAGAGACCAAGTACTTC. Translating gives CASSAAGGQETKYF.

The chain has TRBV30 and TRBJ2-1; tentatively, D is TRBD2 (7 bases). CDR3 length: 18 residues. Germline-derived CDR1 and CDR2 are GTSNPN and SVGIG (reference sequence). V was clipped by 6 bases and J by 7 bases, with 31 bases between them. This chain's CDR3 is CACYKTGNLVGGCNEQFF. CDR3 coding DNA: TGTGCCTGCTACAAAACAGGGAACCTAGTGGGAGGGTGTAATGAGCAGTTCTTC.

The CDR3 sequence: CARTLTGSTQPQHF. In DNA form, the CDR3 reads TGTGCCAGGACACTCACAGGGTCGACTCAGCCCCAGCATTTT. This chain links TRBV28 with TRBJ1-5, with D perhaps matching TRBD1 (6 bases). V lost 9 bases to trimming and J lost 6 bases, with 18 bases between them. The CDR3 is made up of 14 amino acids. Germline assignment: CDR1 MDHEN and CDR2 SYDVKM.

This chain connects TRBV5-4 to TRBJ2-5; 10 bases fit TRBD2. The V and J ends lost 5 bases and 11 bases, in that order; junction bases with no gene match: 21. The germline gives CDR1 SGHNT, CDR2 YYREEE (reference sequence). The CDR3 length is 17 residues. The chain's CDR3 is CASSLTSGKTKGRPQYF. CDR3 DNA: TGTGCCAGCAGTCTCACTAGCGGGAAAACTAAAGGGAGACCTCAGTACTTC.

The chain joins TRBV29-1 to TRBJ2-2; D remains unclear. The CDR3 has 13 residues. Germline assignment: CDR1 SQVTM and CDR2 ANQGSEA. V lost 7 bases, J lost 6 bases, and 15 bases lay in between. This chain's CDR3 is CSAHGSDAGELFF. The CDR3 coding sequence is TGCAGCGCTCATGGCTCGGATGCCGGGGAGCTGTTTTTT.

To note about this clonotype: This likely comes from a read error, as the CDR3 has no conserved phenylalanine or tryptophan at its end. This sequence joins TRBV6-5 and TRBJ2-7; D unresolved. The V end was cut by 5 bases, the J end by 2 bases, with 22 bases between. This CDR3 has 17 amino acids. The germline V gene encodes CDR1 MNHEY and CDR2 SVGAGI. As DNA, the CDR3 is TGTGCCAGCAGTCCCAATTCTTCGGCCAAGACCACCTACGAGCAGTACTTA. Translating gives CASSPNSSAKTTYEQYL.

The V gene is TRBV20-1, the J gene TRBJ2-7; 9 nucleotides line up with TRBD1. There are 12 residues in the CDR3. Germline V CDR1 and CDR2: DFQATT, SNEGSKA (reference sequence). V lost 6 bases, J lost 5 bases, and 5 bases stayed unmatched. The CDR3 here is CSAPRQGDEQYF. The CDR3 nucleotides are TGCAGTGCCCCTCGACAGGGGGACGAGCAGTACTTC.

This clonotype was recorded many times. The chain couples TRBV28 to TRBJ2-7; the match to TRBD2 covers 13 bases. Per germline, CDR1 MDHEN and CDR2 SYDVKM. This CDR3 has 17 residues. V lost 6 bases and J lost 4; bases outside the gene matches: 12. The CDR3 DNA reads TGTGCCAGCAGGGTCTCTACCGGACTAGCGGGAGAGTACGAGCAGTACTTC. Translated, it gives CASRVSTGLAGEYEQYF. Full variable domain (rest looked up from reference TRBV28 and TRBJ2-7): DVKVTQSSRYLVKRTGEKVFLECVQDMDHENMFWYRQDPGLGLRLIYFSYDVKMKEKGDIPEGYSVSREKKERFSLILESASTNQTSMYLCASRVSTGLAGEYEQYFGPGTRLTVT.

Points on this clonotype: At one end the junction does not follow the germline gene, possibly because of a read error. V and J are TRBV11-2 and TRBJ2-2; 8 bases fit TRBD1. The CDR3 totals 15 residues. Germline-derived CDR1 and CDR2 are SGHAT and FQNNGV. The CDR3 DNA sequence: TGTGCCAGCGACTTAAGGGACAGGAACACCGGGAAGCTGTTGTTT. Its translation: CASDLRDRNTGKLLF.

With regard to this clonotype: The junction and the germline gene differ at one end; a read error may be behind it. The CDR3 DNA sequence: TGTGCCAACAGCTGGAGACCGGCCCACAATGAGCAGTTCTTC. It encodes CANSWRPAHNEQFF. The chain links TRBV11-3 to TRBJ2-1; no firm D call. Germline V gives CDR1 SGHNT, CDR2 YENEEA. This CDR3 comprises 14 residues.

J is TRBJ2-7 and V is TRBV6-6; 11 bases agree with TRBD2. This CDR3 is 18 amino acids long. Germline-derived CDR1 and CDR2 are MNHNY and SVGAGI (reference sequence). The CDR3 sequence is CASSYSGLAGLSSYEQYV. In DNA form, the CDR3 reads TGTGCCAGCAGTTACTCCGGACTAGCGGGCTTAAGCTCCTATGAGCAGTACGTC.